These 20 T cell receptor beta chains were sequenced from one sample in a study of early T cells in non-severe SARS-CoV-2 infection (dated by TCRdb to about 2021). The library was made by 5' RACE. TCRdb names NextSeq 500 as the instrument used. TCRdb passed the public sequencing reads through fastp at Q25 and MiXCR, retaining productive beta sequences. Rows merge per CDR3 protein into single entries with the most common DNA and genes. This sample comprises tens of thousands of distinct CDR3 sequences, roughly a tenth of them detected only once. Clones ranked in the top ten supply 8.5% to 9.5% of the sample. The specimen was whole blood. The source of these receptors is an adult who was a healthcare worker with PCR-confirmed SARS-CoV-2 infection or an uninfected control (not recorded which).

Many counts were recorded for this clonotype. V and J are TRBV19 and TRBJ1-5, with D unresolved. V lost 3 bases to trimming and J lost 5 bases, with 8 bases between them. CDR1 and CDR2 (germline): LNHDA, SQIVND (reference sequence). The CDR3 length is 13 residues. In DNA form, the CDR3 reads TGTGCCAGTAGTATTGACATGGATCAGCCCCAGCATTTT. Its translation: CASSIDMDQPQHF.

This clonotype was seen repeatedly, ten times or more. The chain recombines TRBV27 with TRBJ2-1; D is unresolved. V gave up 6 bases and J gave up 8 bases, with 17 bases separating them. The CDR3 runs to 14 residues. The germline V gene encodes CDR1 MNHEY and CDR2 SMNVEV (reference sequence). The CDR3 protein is CASSGGLPLDEQFF. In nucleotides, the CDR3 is TGTGCCAGCAGCGGTGGCCTTCCCCTGGATGAGCAGTTCTTC.

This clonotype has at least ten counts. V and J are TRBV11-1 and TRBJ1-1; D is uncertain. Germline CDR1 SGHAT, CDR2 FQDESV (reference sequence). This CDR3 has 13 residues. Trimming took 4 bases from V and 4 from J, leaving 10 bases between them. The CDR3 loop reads CASSSDTLTEAFF. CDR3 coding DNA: TGTGCCAGCAGCTCTGACACCCTCACTGAAGCTTTCTTT.

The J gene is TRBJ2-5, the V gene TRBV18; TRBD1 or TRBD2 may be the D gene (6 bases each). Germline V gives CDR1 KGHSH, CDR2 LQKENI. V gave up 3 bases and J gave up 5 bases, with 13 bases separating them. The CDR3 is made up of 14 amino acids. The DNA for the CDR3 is TGTGCCAGCTCACCCCCACGGGGGCTGGAGACCCAGTACTTC. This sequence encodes CASSPPRGLETQYF.

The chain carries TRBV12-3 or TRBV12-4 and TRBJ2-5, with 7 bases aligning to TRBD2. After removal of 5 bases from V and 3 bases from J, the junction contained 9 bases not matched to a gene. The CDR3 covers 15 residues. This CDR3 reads CASSDGGRGEETQYF. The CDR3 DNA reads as TGTGCCAGCAGTGACGGCGGGAGAGGGGAAGAGACCCAGTACTTC.

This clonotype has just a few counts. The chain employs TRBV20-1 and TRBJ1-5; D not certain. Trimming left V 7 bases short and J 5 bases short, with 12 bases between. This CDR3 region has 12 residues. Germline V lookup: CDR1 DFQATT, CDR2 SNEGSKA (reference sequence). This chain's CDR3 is CSVGSLYQPQHF. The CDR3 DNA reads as TGCAGTGTGGGCAGTTTATATCAGCCCCAGCATTTT.

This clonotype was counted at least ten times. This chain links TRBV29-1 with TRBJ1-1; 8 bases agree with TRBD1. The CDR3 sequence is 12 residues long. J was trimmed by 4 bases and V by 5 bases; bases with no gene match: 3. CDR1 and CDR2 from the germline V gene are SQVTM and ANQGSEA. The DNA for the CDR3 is TGCAGCGTTTTGGACAGGGCCACTGAAGCTTTCTTT. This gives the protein CSVLDRATEAFF.

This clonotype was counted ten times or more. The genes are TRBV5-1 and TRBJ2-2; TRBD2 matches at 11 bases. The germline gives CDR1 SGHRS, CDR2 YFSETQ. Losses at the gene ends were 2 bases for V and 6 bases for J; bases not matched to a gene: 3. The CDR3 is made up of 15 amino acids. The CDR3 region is CASSFLAGGAGELFF. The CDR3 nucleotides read TGCGCCAGCAGCTTTCTAGCGGGAGGAGCCGGGGAGCTGTTTTTT.

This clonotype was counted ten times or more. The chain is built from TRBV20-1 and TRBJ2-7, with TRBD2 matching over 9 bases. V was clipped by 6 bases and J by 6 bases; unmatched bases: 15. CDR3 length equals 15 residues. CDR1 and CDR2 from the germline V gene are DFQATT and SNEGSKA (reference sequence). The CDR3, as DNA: TGCAGTGCCCCTAGGGCGGCGGGAGGGCCGGGCGAGCAGTACTTC. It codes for CSAPRAAGGPGEQYF.

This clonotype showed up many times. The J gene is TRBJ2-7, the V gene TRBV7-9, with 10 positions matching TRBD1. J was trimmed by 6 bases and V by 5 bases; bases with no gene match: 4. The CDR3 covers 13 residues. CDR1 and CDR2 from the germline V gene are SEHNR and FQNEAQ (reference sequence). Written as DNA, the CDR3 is TGTGCCAGCAGCACCGGGACAGGGGCCGAGCAGTACTTC. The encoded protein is CASSTGTGAEQYF.

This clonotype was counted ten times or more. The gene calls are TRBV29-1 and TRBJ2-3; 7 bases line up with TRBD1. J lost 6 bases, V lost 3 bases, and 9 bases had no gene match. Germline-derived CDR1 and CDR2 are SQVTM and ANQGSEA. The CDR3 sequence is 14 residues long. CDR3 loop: CSVDGTASRDTQYF. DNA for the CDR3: TGCAGCGTTGACGGGACAGCAAGCAGGGATACGCAGTATTTT.

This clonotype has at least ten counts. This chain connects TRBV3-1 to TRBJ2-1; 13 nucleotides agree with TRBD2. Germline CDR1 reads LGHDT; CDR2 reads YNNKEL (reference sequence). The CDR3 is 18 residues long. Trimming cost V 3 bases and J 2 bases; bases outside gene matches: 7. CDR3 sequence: CASSHSLGLAGAYNEQFF. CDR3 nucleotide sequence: TGTGCCAGCAGCCACTCGCTCGGACTAGCGGGAGCCTACAATGAGCAGTTCTTC.

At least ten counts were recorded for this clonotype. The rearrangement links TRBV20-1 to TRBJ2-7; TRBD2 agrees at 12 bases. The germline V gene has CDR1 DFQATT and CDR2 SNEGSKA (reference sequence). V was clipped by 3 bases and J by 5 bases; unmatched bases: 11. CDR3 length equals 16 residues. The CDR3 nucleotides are TGCAGTGCTAGGGACCCGACTAGCGGGAGCGGTAACGAGCAGTACTTC. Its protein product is CSARDPTSGSGNEQYF.

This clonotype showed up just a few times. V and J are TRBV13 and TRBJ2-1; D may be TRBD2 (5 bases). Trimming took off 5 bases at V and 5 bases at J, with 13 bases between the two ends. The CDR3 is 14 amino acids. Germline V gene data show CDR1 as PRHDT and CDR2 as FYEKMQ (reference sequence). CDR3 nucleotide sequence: TGTGCCAGCAGCCCGCGGAGGCCCGACAATGAGCAGTTCTTC. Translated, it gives CASSPRRPDNEQFF. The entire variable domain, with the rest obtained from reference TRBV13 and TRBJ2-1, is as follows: AAGVIQSPRHLIKEKRETATLKCYPIPRHDTVYWYQQGPGQDPQFLISFYEKMQSDKGSIPDRFSAQQFSDYHSELNMSSLELGDSALYFCASSPRRPDNEQFFGPGTRLTVL.

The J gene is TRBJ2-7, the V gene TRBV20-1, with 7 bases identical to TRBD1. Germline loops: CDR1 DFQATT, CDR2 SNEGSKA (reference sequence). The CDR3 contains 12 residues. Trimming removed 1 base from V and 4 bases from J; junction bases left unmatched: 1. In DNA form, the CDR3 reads TGCAGTGCTAGAGGGGACAGTTACGAGCAGTACTTC. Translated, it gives CSARGDSYEQYF.

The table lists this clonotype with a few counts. The DNA for the CDR3 is TGTGCCAGCAGCCGGACAGGGGGCGAGAACGAGCAGTACTTC. This encodes CASSRTGGENEQYF. The rearrangement links TRBV7-3 to TRBJ2-7; TRBD1 matches 11 bases. CDR1 and CDR2 from the germline V gene are SGHTA and FQGTGA. The length of the CDR3 is 14 residues. J lost 5 bases, V lost 5 bases, and 5 bases had no gene match.

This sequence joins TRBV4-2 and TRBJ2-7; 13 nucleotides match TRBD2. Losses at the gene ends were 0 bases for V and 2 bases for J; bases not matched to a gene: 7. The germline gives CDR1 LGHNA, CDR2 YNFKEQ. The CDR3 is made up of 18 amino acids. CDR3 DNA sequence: TGTGCCAGCAGCCAAGATTACCCGGGACTAGCGGGAACCTACGAGCAGTACTTC. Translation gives CASSQDYPGLAGTYEQYF.

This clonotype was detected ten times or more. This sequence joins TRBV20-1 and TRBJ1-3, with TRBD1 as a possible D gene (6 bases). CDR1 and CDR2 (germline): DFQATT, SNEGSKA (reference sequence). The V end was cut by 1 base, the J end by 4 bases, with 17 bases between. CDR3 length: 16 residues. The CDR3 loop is CSARGGGQYSGNTIYF. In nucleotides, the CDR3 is TGCAGTGCTAGAGGGGGGGGCCAATACTCGGGAAACACCATATATTTT.

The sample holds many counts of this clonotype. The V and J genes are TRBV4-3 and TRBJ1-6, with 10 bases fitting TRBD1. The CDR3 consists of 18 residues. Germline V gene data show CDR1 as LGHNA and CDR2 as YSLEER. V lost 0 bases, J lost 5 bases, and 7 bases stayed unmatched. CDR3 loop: CASSQEGQGLGNNSPLHF. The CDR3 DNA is TGCGCCAGCAGCCAAGAGGGACAGGGGTTGGGCAATAATTCACCCCTCCACTTT.

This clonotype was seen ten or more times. CDR3 DNA sequence: TGCGCCAGCAGCTTGACGACTAGCGGGGGGCCCCACGAGCAGTACTTC. It codes for CASSLTTSGGPHEQYF. The chain joins TRBV5-1 to TRBJ2-7; 13 bases fit TRBD2. V lost 1 base and J lost 5; bases outside the gene matches: 6. Germline V gives CDR1 SGHRS, CDR2 YFSETQ. The CDR3 is made up of 16 amino acids.